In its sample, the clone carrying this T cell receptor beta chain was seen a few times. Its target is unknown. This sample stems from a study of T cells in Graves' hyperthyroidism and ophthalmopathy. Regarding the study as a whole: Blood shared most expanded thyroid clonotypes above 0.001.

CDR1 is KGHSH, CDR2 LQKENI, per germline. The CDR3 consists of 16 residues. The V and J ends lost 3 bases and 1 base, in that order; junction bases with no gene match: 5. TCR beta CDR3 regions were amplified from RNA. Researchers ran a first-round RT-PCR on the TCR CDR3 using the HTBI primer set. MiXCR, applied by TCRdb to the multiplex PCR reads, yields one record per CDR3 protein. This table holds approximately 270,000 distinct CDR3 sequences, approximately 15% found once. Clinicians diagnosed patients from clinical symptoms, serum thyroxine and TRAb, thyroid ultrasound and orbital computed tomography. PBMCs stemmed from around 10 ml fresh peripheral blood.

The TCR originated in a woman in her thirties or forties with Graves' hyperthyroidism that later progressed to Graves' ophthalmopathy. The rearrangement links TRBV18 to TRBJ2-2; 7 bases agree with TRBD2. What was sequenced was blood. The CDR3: CASSPPASGNTGELFF. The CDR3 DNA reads TGTGCCAGCTCACCTCCGGCTAGCGGGAACACCGGGGAGCTGTTTTTT. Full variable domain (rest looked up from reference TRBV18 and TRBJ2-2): NAGVMQNPRHLVRRRGQEARLRCSPMKGHSHVYWYRQLPEEGLKFMVYLQKENIIDESGMPKERFSAEFPKEGPSILRIQQVVRGDSAAYFCASSPPASGNTGELFFGEGSRLTVL.